This T cell receptor beta chain was sequenced for a study of identical twins. The junction had 7 bases not matched to a gene; V was cut back by 1 base and J by 4 bases. The CDR3 is 16 amino acids. Germline loops: CDR1 MGHRA, CDR2 YSYEKL. TCRdb reanalysed the 5' RACE reads using MiXCR and keeps one entry per CDR3 protein. The top ten clones hold roughly 3% of a sample with 570,000 or so distinct CDR3 sequences, roughly 9.5% of them seen once. This clonotype was recorded many times. The sample also formed part of further work on yellow fever vaccine responses in identical twins.

J is TRBJ2-1 and V is TRBV4-1; 7 nucleotides agree with TRBD2. This receptor was identified in a woman under 30 in good health. The sample consisted of PBMCs. DNA for the CDR3: TGCGCCAGCAGCCAAGGCGGGGCTAGCGGTTACAATGAGCAGTTCTTC. As protein: CASSQGGASGYNEQFF.